Detailed here is one T cell receptor (beta chain). No cognate antigen has been identified for it. Base qualities are not recorded, but no much larger clone differs from it by a single base. The data originate from a study of CD8 T cells in ankylosing spondylitis (dated by TCRdb to 2017 to 2019). Notes on the research overall: The study profiled T cell receptor beta repertoires in healthy donors and ankylosing spondylitis patients to find disease-linked TCR variants. In total, the full study cohort was made up of about 110 healthy donors and 25 to 30 ankylosing spondylitis patients. Peripheral blood was sampled, and synovial fluid was additionally collected from ankylosing spondylitis patients.

Broader findings and caveats from the paper: A TCR beta motif made up of several highly homologous amino acid variants appeared to be characteristic of blood from ankylosing spondylitis patients. The disease-linked clones were reported to be significantly enriched in matched synovial fluid samples from ankylosing spondylitis patients. Some TCR beta motif variants had previously been reported in synovial fluid and blood of reactive arthritis patients, which suggested common disease-initiation mechanisms. The disease-linked clones showed a CD8+ phenotype and occurred at relatively low frequencies in peripheral blood.

The trim is 1 base for V and 7 bases for J, with a gap of 8 bases between the germline ends. The CDR3 covers 12 residues, taking in both the cysteine and the valine. Solely the CDR3 DNA is kept, with 36 bases framed from the first base. These reads were obtained on an Illumina HiSeq 2500. Quantitative 5'-RACE with molecular barcodes was the method used to prepare the TCR beta libraries. In the authors' own workflow: A new computational method, built on a probabilistic model of VDJ rearrangement, was used to identify disease-linked TCR variants. Using fastp trimming at Q25 and MiXCR clonotype assembly, TCRdb reanalyzed the public sequencing data and kept in-frame beta chains. A single entry per CDR3 protein holds the most common genes and DNA from its merged rows. The V and J calls and clone size come from TCRdb's table, not from the authors' own analysis. Here the sample has roughly 260,000 distinct CDR3 sequences; around 20% occur a single time. About 8% of the sample goes to the ten largest clones.

The receptor chain draws on TRBV12-3 or TRBV12-4 and TRBJ2-7, with the identity of the D gene unclear. The TCR originated in a male donor with ankylosing spondylitis or in good health (not recorded which). The sequenced sample was blood, either unsorted or a sorted T cell fraction (not recorded which). This receptor carries the CDR3 CASSLGSREQYV. The nucleotides read TGTGCCAGCAGTTTAGGGTCGCGGGAGCAGTACGTC.